This T cell receptor (beta chain) was sequenced during a study of response to subunit inactivated influenza vaccine. On this clonotype: No antigen is known for it.

The V segment lost 6 bases and the J segment 2 bases; nucleotides outside the gene matches: 9. CDR1 and CDR2 (germline): MGHDK, SYGVNS. CDR3 length: 15 amino acids. General study results and limits: Authors suggested seasonal influenza vaccinations each recruit few new T cells.

One entry per CDR3 protein, called by TCRdb with MiXCR from the RT-PCR reads. The table lists a few hundred thousand distinct CDR3 sequences, roughly 22% of them singletons. This rearrangement joins TRBV25-1 to TRBJ2-5, with 7 bases identical to TRBD1. Specimen: PBMCs from blood, collected about 19 months after vaccination. This TCR derives from a man aged 50 to 69 who received an inactivated influenza vaccine. The CDR3 region is CASRAGQAAQETQYF. Written as DNA, the CDR3 is TGTGCCAGCAGGGCTGGACAGGCGGCACAAGAGACCCAGTACTTC.